The source of this TCR beta chain is a study of blood T cells in healthy people across ages. This CDR3 comprises 16 residues. The germline V gene has CDR1 MNHEY and CDR2 SMNVEV (reference sequence). Trimming pared 9 bases from V and 0 bases from J, leaving 18 bases between. The second PCR ran roughly 7 to 12 cycles with a sample-barcoded 5' primer and J-beta primers. MiXCR was run by TCRdb on the 5' RACE reads, yielding one entry per CDR3 protein. The sample lists about 1,600,000 distinct CDR3 sequences, 42% occurring once. The TCR was taken from a woman aged 18-35 years in good health. The rearrangement joins TRBV27 to TRBJ1-5; D uncertain. Sequencing was done on a sample of blood. The CDR3 nucleotides are TGTGCCAGTAGTCCCCGTGAAAGGATTAGCAATCAGCCCCAGCATTTT. It yields the protein CASSPRERISNQPQHF.